This passage covers 14 T cell receptor beta chains from one sample sequenced in a study of blood T cell repertoires in COVID-19. Libraries were prepared by immunoSEQ multiplex PCR; TCRdb keeps only in-frame clonotypes and omits some of them. The sample includes more than 200,000 clones, around nine tenths seen only once; the top ten take roughly 1.8%. What was sequenced was peripheral blood. The origin of the receptors is a man aged 30 to 45 with active or convalescent COVID-19.

The chain combines TRBV4-1 with TRBJ1-2, with D perhaps matching TRBD1 (5 bases). This CDR3 comprises 16 residues. Germline CDR1 MGHRA, CDR2 YSYEKL. Between the trimmed V and J ends, which lost 0 bases and 2 bases, there was a span of 13 bases. CDR3 sequence: CASSQDRGLLNYGYTF. The CDR3 DNA reads as TGCGCCAGCAGCCAAGATAGGGGACTCCTCAACTATGGCTACACCTTC.

J is TRBJ2-7 and V is TRBV29-1; 10 bases match TRBD2. Germline values: CDR1 SQVTM, CDR2 ANQGSEA. This CDR3 region has 17 residues. Trimming at V came to 7 bases and at J to 3 bases, leaving 18 bases not matched to a gene. The CDR3 is CSASSGGLTSLSYEQYF. DNA of the CDR3: TGCAGCGCTTCTAGCGGGGGCCTTACTAGTCTTAGCTACGAGCAGTACTTC.

The chain has TRBV2 and TRBJ1-2, with TRBD1 matching 9 bases. From germline, CDR1 is SNHLY and CDR2 FYNNEI. This CDR3 is built from 14 residues. V dropped 6 bases and J dropped 4; count of bases not matched to a gene: 6. CDR3: CASRQQDRGYGYTF. CDR3 nucleotide sequence: TGTGCCAGCAGACAGCAGGACAGGGGCTATGGCTACACCTTC.

The rearrangement uses TRBV12-3 or TRBV12-4 and TRBJ1-6, with 7 bases matching TRBD1. This CDR3 contains 13 residues. The junction had 3 bases not matched to a gene; V was cut back by 8 bases and J by 5 bases. DNA for the CDR3: TGTGCCAGCGGTGACAGGGATAATTCACCCCTCCACTTT. It encodes CASGDRDNSPLHF.

This clone has only one observation. This chain uses TRBV6-1 with TRBJ1-1; D possibly corresponds to TRBD1 (5 bases). Trimming removed 2 bases at V and 3 bases at J, with 13 bases between. From germline, CDR1 is MNHNS and CDR2 SASEGT. This CDR3 region has 15 residues. CDR3 sequence: CASSEWAGWDTEAFF. As DNA, the CDR3 is TGTGCCAGCAGTGAATGGGCAGGGTGGGACACTGAAGCTTTCTTT.

The CDR3 spells CASSARHTPLGQYF. Here the CDR3 DNA reads TGTGCCAGCAGTGCCAGACATACCCCCCTGGGGCAGTACTTC. The genes are TRBV2 and TRBJ2-7, with D unclear. The CDR3 is made up of 14 amino acids. Germline assignment: CDR1 SNHLY and CDR2 FYNNEI. Between the trimmed V and J ends, which lost 4 bases and 9 bases, there was a span of 19 bases. The entire variable domain, with the rest obtained from reference TRBV2 and TRBJ2-7, is as follows: EPEVTQTPSHQVTQMGQEVILRCVPISNHLYFYWYRQILGQKVEFLVSFYNNEISEKSEIFDDQFSVERPDGSNFTLKIRSTKLEDSAMYFCASSARHTPLGQYFGPGTRLTVT.

This sequence joins TRBV24-1 and TRBJ1-4; 9 nucleotides align to TRBD1. CDR1 is KGHDR, CDR2 SFDVKD, per germline. J gave up 5 bases and V 6 bases, and 15 bases lay outside the gene matches. This CDR3 has 18 residues. The CDR3 nucleotides are TGTGCCACCAGTAAGACCGGGACAGGGACCCACGGAAATGAAAAACTGTTTTTT. This gives the protein CATSKTGTGTHGNEKLFF.

The CDR3 is CASSLDSGSSYNEQFF. DNA of the CDR3: TGTGCCAGCAGTCTGGATTCGGGGAGCTCCTACAATGAGCAGTTCTTC. The rearrangement uses TRBV27 and TRBJ2-1, with D tentatively TRBD2 (5 bases). V gave up 5 bases and J gave up 0 bases, with 14 bases separating them. This CDR3 is built from 16 residues. Germline CDR1 reads MNHEY; CDR2 reads SMNVEV (reference sequence).

The V and J genes are TRBV6-5 and TRBJ1-5; D is perhaps TRBD1 (5 bases). This CDR3 comprises 15 residues. V was cut by 7 bases and J by 0 bases, with 13 bases left in between. Germline assignment: CDR1 MNHEY and CDR2 SVGAGI. CDR3 in amino acids: CASNPTDNSNQPQHF. The CDR3 coding sequence is TGTGCCAGCAACCCGACAGACAATAGCAATCAGCCCCAGCATTTT.

The chain employs TRBV6-2 or TRBV6-3 and TRBJ1-5; 7 bases agree with TRBD1. Trimming cost V 5 bases and J 0 bases; bases outside gene matches: 10. CDR3 length: 17 residues. Per germline, CDR1 MNHEY and CDR2 SVGEGT. The CDR3 DNA follows: TGTGCCAGCAGTCCCGACAGGGCAGATTATAGCAATCAGCCCCAGCATTTT. It yields the protein CASSPDRADYSNQPQHF.

This chain connects TRBV9 to TRBJ2-7; TRBD1 aligns across 7 bases. The germline gives CDR1 SGDLS, CDR2 YYNGEE. The CDR3 contains 17 residues. V was clipped by 3 bases and J by 5 bases; unmatched bases: 17. DNA for the CDR3: TGTGCCAGCAGCGCCGATAAAGGGGACAGCTCTTGGGACGAGCAGTACTTC. Residues: CASSADKGDSSWDEQYF.

This clone is a singleton in its sample. This chain links TRBV6-2 or TRBV6-3 with TRBJ1-5, with a possible D match to TRBD1 (5 bases). CDR3 size: 14 residues. Trimming took 4 bases from V and 4 from J, leaving 11 bases between them. In germline, CDR1 is MNHEY, CDR2 SVGEGT. CDR3 sequence (DNA): TGTGCCAGCAGTTCCACCGACAGTAATCAGCCCCAGCATTTT. Translated, it gives CASSSTDSNQPQHF.

The chain couples TRBV21-1 to TRBJ2-3; no DNA check was done on the table's D call, TRBD2. TRBV21-1 is described as a pseudogene. The CDR3 has 22 amino acids. The CDR3 region has the DNA TGTGCCAGCAGCTATCTCAATGCAATGTCCAAGCGGGGGGGCCCCCTCACAGATACGCAGTATTTT. This encodes CASSYLNAMSKRGGPLTDTQYF.

The V gene is TRBV11-2, the J gene TRBJ1-2; D is uncertain. V gave up 5 bases and J gave up 2 bases, with 12 bases separating them. The CDR3 loop spans 14 amino acids. CDR1 and CDR2 from the germline V gene are SGHAT and FQNNGV. The CDR3 sequence: CASSLERINYGYTF. The DNA of the CDR3 is TGTGCCAGCAGCCTCGAGCGGATAAACTATGGCTACACCTTC.